Listed below are T cell receptor beta chains from one sample, sequenced in a study of T-cell memory formation after mild COVID-19. MiXCR, run by TCRdb on the 5' RACE reads, gives a single entry per CDR3 protein. Found here are 250,000 to 350,000 distinct CDR3 sequences, less than 20% of them singletons; the top ten hold under 25%. Sequences were obtained from PBMCs or a T cell subset sorted from them (not recorded which). The receptor set was obtained from a young man who had mild COVID-19 (a few samples of this study predate the infection). Cell type and time point are not known. CDR3s include the opening cysteine and the closing phenylalanine or tryptophan. Fields, in order: CDR3 DNA, CDR3 protein, clone size, J gene, D gene, V gene. The D gene is left open where the match is weak. Only part of the rows carry a size: once, few, many, or a class if the clone is expanded.

TGCAGCGTTGAAGACCCGGGGGCAGAACACTATGGCTACACCTTC	CSVEDPGAEHYGYTF	NA	TRBJ1-2	NA	TRBV29-1
TGTGCCAGCAGTCACCCCCGGGGTGAATACTATGGCTACACCTTC	CASSHPRGEYYGYTF	NA	TRBJ1-2	NA	TRBV6-2/TRBV6-3
TGCAGTGCTAGAGGGAACGGGGTCTACGAGCAGTACTTC	CSARGNGVYEQYF	many	TRBJ2-7	NA	TRBV20-1
TGCAGCGCCGCGGCCTATATCGGGACCCAGTACTTC	CSAAAYIGTQYF	few	TRBJ2-5	NA	TRBV29-1
TGTGCCAGCAGTTTATCTTCGGACTACGAGCAGTACTTC	CASSLSSDYEQYF	few	TRBJ2-7	NA	TRBV27
TGCAGTGCTAGAGCTAGCGGGGCGACAGATACGCAGTATTTT	CSARASGATDTQYF	NA	TRBJ2-3	TRBD2	TRBV20-1
TGTGCCAGCAGCGCATGGGTCGGCCATGAAGCTTTCTTT	CASSAWVGHEAFF	NA	TRBJ1-1	NA	TRBV6-5
TGTGCCAGCAGTTGGGGACAGGGTGATCAGCCCCAGCATTTT	CASSWGQGDQPQHF	few	TRBJ1-5	TRBD1	TRBV12-3/TRBV12-4
TGTGCCAGCAGCCGTATCCAGGGGGGGACTGAAGCTTTCTTT	CASSRIQGGTEAFF	once	TRBJ1-1	TRBD1	TRBV27
TGCAGTGCTAGGGTCAGCGCCAATCAGCCCCAGCATTTT	CSARVSANQPQHF	NA	TRBJ1-5	NA	TRBV20-1
TGCGCCAGCAGCCGGCTTCCATCTAGTTCTGATACGCAGTATTTT	CASSRLPSSSDTQYF	few	TRBJ2-3	NA	TRBV4-1
TGTGCCAGCAGTTTCTCCTTCGACAGGGCCCGTGGCTACACCTTC	CASSFSFDRARGYTF	few	TRBJ1-2	TRBD1	TRBV28
TGTGCCAGTAGTATAGAATCGGGACAGGGCCAGCCCCAGCATTTT	CASSIESGQGQPQHF	many	TRBJ1-5	TRBD1	TRBV19
TGCGCCAGCAGCCCGACGCAGGGGGCGCCGAATACGCAGTATTTT	CASSPTQGAPNTQYF	few	TRBJ2-3	TRBD1	TRBV5-1
TGTGCCAGCAGTTATCGCGCTACGTTAGGCTACACCTTC	CASSYRATLGYTF	NA	TRBJ1-2	NA	TRBV12-3/TRBV12-4
TGTGCCAGCAGCTTAGGAAGGGCAACTAATGAAAAACTGTTTTTT	CASSLGRATNEKLFF	many	TRBJ1-4	NA	TRBV7-2
TGTGCCAGCTGGGGGCCCTCCGAGCAGTACTTC	CASWGPSEQYF	NA	TRBJ2-7	NA	TRBV6-6
TGTGCCAGCAGCTTAGAGGGGGTACCTGGAAACACCATATATTTT	CASSLEGVPGNTIYF	NA	TRBJ1-3	NA	TRBV11-2
TGTGCCAGCAGTTACTCGGACAGGGCTGGGGCCAACGTCCTGACTTTC	CASSYSDRAGANVLTF	NA	TRBJ2-6	TRBD1	TRBV6-2/TRBV6-3
TGTGCCAGCAGCTTTTGGGGACCCGGGGAGCTGTTTTTT	CASSFWGPGELFF	NA	TRBJ2-2	NA	TRBV7-2
TGTGCCAGCAGCTTAGGTCCCCTAGATGGCTACACCTTC	CASSLGPLDGYTF	few	TRBJ1-2	NA	TRBV7-2
TGTGCCAGCACCTACTCTGGGGCCAACGTCCTGACTTTC	CASTYSGANVLTF	NA	TRBJ2-6	NA	TRBV6-5
TGCAGTGCTAGGGACAGAACGTCCTCCTACGAGCAGTACTTC	CSARDRTSSYEQYF	few	TRBJ2-7	NA	TRBV20-1
TGTGCCAGCAGTTTAGGGGGCGCCTCGGGAAACACCATATATTTT	CASSLGGASGNTIYF	many	TRBJ1-3	NA	TRBV28
TGCAGCGTCACCGGGACACAGAACACTGAAGCTTTCTTT	CSVTGTQNTEAFF	NA	TRBJ1-1	NA	TRBV20-1
TGTGCCAGCAGCGATCTAGCGGGGGGTCCTTTTGCTGAGCAGTTCTTC	CASSDLAGGPFAEQFF	few	TRBJ2-1	TRBD2	TRBV3-1
TGTGCCAGCAGCTTAAACCCGACAGGAGTCGGAGGTGCGCAGTATTTT	CASSLNPTGVGGAQYF	NA	TRBJ2-3	NA	TRBV11-2
TGTGCCAGCAGCTCTTCCAGACTTACCTTCACAGATACGCAGTATTTT	CASSSSRLTFTDTQYF	NA	TRBJ2-3	NA	TRBV7-2
TGTGCCAGCGGCCCAGCGGGGTTCGCCGGGGAGCTGTTTTTT	CASGPAGFAGELFF	NA	TRBJ2-2	TRBD2	TRBV7-8
TGCGCCAGCAGCCAAGGGCAGGGCTACCAAGAGACCCAGTACTTC	CASSQGQGYQETQYF	few	TRBJ2-5	NA	TRBV4-3
TGCGCCAGCAGCTTGGCCGGACAGGCCGCCATAGAGCTGTTTTTT	CASSLAGQAAIELFF	few	TRBJ2-2	TRBD1	TRBV5-1
TGTGCCAGTAGAATTTGGGTTAATTCACCCCTCCACTTT	CASRIWVNSPLHF	NA	TRBJ1-6	NA	TRBV19
TGTGCCAGCAGCTTAGCAGGGTTTGGTGTCGCCGGGGAGCTGTTTTTT	CASSLAGFGVAGELFF	NA	TRBJ2-2	NA	TRBV7-2
TGCGCCAGCAGCCAAGATTTCAGGGAGGAGACCCAGTACTTC	CASSQDFREETQYF	NA	TRBJ2-5	NA	TRBV4-3
TGTGCCAGCAGCCTGGTCCGGGCGGCCACCGGGGAGCTGTTTTTT	CASSLVRAATGELFF	NA	TRBJ2-2	NA	TRBV7-9
TGTGCCAGCTCACCGAGGCAGGGAGGCTTCGAGGGAACAGATACGCAGTATTTT	CASSPRQGGFEGTDTQYF	NA	TRBJ2-3	NA	TRBV18
TGTGCCAGCAGTTTTTGGGGGGCCGGAATCCAAGAGACCCAGTACTTC	CASSFWGAGIQETQYF	NA	TRBJ2-5	NA	TRBV28
TGTGCCAGCAGTTTAGCGACGACAGGTAGCACAGATACGCAGTATTTT	CASSLATTGSTDTQYF	few	TRBJ2-3	NA	TRBV27
TGTGCCAGCAGCCCCAGGGACCATTTTTATGGCTACACCTTC	CASSPRDHFYGYTF	NA	TRBJ1-2	NA	TRBV7-2
TGCGCCAGCAGCCCTGGAGGGGCTAACTATGGCTACACCTTC	CASSPGGANYGYTF	few	TRBJ1-2	NA	TRBV5-1